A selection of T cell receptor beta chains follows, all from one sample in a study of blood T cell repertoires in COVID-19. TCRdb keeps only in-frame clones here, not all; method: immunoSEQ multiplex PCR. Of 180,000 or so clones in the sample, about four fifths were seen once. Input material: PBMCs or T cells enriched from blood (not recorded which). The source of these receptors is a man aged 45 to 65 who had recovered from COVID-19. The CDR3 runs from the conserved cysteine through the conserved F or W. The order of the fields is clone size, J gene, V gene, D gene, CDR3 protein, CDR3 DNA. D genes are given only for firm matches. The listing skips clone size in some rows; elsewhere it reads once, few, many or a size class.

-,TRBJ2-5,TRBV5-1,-,CASSFNPGEETQYF,TGCGCCAGCAGCTTTAACCCGGGAGAAGAGACCCAGTACTTC
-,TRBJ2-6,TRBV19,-,CASSMASSGANVLTF,TGTGCCAGTAGTATGGCTAGCTCTGGGGCCAACGTCCTGACTTTC
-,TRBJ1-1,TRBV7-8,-,CASSLGAVTPNTEAFF,TGTGCCAGCAGCTTAGGGGCAGTGACCCCGAACACTGAAGCTTTCTTT
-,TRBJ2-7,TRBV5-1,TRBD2,CASSPGLAYEQYF,TGCGCCAGCAGCCCCGGACTAGCCTACGAGCAGTACTTC
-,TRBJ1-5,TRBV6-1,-,CASSDRGGGNQPQHF,TGTGCCAGCAGTGATCGGGGGGGTGGCAATCAGCCCCAGCATTTT
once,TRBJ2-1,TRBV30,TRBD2,CAWSVGLAGDEQFF,TGTGCCTGGAGTGTCGGACTAGCGGGTGATGAGCAGTTCTTC
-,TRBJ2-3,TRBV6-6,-,CASSYGRRGTDTQYF,TGTGCCAGCAGTTATGGGAGGCGCGGCACAGATACGCAGTATTTT
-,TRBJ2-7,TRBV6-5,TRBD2,CASTTSASYEQYF,TGTGCCAGCACGACTAGCGCGTCCTACGAGCAGTACTTC
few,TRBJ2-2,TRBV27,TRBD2,CASSPGLAGDPNTGELFF,TGTGCCAGCAGTCCCGGGCTAGCGGGAGACCCGAACACCGGGGAGCTGTTTTTT
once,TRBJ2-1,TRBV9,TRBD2,CASSVGGGSSYNEQFF,TGTGCCAGCAGCGTAGGGGGCGGGAGCTCCTACAATGAGCAGTTCTTC
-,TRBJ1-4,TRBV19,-,CASSLGGAEKLFF,TGTGCCAGTAGTCTTGGCGGAGCCGAAAAACTGTTTTTT
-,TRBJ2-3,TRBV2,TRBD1,CASRVTGGTDTQYF,TGTGCCAGCAGGGTGACAGGGGGGACAGATACGCAGTATTTT
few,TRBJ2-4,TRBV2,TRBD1,CASSESGQGYIQYF,TGTGCCAGCAGTGAGTCGGGACAGGGATACATTCAGTACTTC
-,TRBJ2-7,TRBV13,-,CASGGGTYEQYF,TGTGCCAGCGGGGGGGGCACCTACGAGCAGTACTTC
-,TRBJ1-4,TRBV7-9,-,CASSLSQGDEKLFF,TGTGCCAGCAGCTTATCACAGGGTGATGAAAAACTGTTTTTT
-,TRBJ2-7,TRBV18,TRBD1,CASSLLGTGVYEQYF,TGTGCCAGCTCACTCCTGGGGACAGGGGTGTACGAGCAGTACTTC
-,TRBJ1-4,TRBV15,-,CATSRVRGLNEKLFF,TGTGCCACCAGCAGAGTCAGGGGCTTAAATGAAAAACTGTTTTTT
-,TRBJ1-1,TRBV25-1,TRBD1,CASSGNPGQGHNTEAFF,TGTGCCAGCAGTGGAAATCCGGGACAGGGCCATAACACTGAAGCTTTCTTT
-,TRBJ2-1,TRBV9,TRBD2,CASSPGTRAANEQFF,TGTGCCAGCAGCCCCGGGACTAGGGCGGCGAATGAGCAGTTCTTC
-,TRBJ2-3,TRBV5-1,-,CASSPVGGVTQYF,TGCGCCAGCAGTCCGGTTGGAGGAGTTACGCAGTATTTT
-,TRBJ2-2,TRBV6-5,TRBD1,CASIRQGTGELFF,TGTGCCAGCATCCGACAGGGGACCGGGGAGCTGTTTTTT
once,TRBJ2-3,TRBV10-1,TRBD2,CASSDPQGEAGDADTQYF,TGCGCCAGCAGTGACCCCCAGGGCGAAGCGGGAGATGCGGATACGCAGTATTTT
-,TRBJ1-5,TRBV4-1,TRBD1,CASSQETGVALQPQHF,TGCGCCAGCAGCCAGGAAACAGGGGTGGCTCTTCAGCCCCAGCATTTT
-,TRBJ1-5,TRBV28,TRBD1,CASSLRLGGRGQPQHF,TGTGCCAGCAGTTTGAGGTTAGGGGGCCGCGGCCAGCCCCAGCATTTT
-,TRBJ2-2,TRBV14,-,CASSRGQSGNTGELFF,TGTGCCAGCAGCCGCGGACAGTCGGGCAACACCGGGGAGCTGTTTTTT
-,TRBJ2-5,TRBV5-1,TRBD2,CASSPGLARYQETQYF,TGCGCCAGCAGCCCAGGACTAGCGCGGTACCAAGAGACCCAGTACTTC
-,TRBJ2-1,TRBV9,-,CASSLGGGIGNEQFF,TGTGCCAGCAGCCTGGGAGGGGGGATCGGCAATGAGCAGTTCTTC
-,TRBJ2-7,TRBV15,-,CATSRDLGADYEQYF,TGTGCCACCAGCAGAGATTTGGGGGCCGACTACGAGCAGTACTTC
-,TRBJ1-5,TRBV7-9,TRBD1,CASSLGQGQPQHF,TGTGCCAGCAGCTTGGGACAGGGTCAGCCCCAGCATTTT
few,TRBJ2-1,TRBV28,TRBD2,CASSDTRGGSDEQFF,TGTGCCAGCAGTGATACTCGGGGGGGCAGCGATGAGCAGTTCTTC
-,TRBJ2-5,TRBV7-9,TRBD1,CASSPAGQGLETQYF,TGTGCCAGCAGCCCAGCGGGACAGGGGTTAGAGACCCAGTACTTC
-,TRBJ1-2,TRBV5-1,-,CASSKDIVYGYTF,TGCGCCAGCAGCAAGGACATTGTCTATGGCTACACCTTC
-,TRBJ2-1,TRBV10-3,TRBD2,CAISLAGGNNEQFF,TGTGCCATCAGTCTTGCGGGGGGAAACAATGAGCAGTTCTTC